Shown below are 21 T cell receptor beta chains from a single sample sequenced in a study of blood T cell repertoires in COVID-19. TCRdb's copy holds only in-frame clones and misses some; the assay was immunoSEQ multiplex PCR. This sample has 300,000 to 450,000 clones, with around 87% found just once. The source material was peripheral blood. The source is a woman aged 55-69 years with COVID-19, enrolled during active disease.

V is TRBV6-1 and J is TRBJ2-1; TRBD2 matches at 7 bases. Trimming took 0 bases from V and 7 from J; bases not matched to a gene: 6. Looked up from germline, CDR1 is MNHNS and CDR2 is SASEGT. This CDR3 is 15 amino acids long. The CDR3 loop is CASSEAGLNGNEQFF. In nucleotides, the CDR3 is TGTGCCAGCAGTGAAGCGGGACTAAACGGGAATGAGCAGTTCTTC.

The rearrangement joins TRBV5-1 to TRBJ2-1, with 12 bases fitting TRBD2. Germline values: CDR1 SGHRS, CDR2 YFSETQ. The CDR3 is 16 residues long. J was trimmed by 3 bases and V by 2 bases; bases with no gene match: 3. In DNA form, the CDR3 reads TGCGCCAGCAGCTTTACTAGCGGGGGGAACTACAATGAGCAGTTCTTC. It specifies CASSFTSGGNYNEQFF.

The CDR3, as DNA: TGTGCCAGCAGCTTAGTAGGGGGCCACACAGATACGCAGTATTTT. It yields the protein CASSLVGGHTDTQYF. This sequence joins TRBV11-2 and TRBJ2-3; 7 positions agree with TRBD1. The CDR3 sequence is 15 residues long. V dropped 1 base and J dropped 2; count of bases not matched to a gene: 3. Per the germline V gene, CDR1 is SGHAT and CDR2 is FQNNGV.

In this sample, this clone turned up a few times. The rearrangement links TRBV2 to TRBJ2-7; a weak D match, TRBD2 (5 bases). Trimming cost V 1 base and J 6 bases, with 7 bases left between them. This CDR3 spans 12 amino acids. The germline gives CDR1 SNHLY, CDR2 FYNNEI. CDR3 sequence reads: CASSEDRGEQYF. CDR3 DNA sequence: TGTGCCAGCAGTGAAGACCGGGGCGAGCAGTACTTC.

The rearrangement joins TRBV11-1 to TRBJ2-7; possibly TRBD1 for D (5 bases). V lost 5 bases to trimming and J lost 3 bases, with 14 bases between them. There are 14 residues in the CDR3. The germline V gene has CDR1 SGHAT and CDR2 FQDESV (reference sequence). CDR3 in DNA: TGTGCCAGCAGCCCTACCCTAGACAGCTACGAGCAGTACTTC. Protein: CASSPTLDSYEQYF.

The chain employs TRBV19 and TRBJ2-3; 12 positions agree with TRBD2. The CDR3 covers 16 residues. V was pared by 1 base and J by 5 bases, with 4 bases of the junction left unmatched. The germline CDR1 and CDR2 sequences are LNHDA and SQIVND (reference sequence). The CDR3 loop is CASSIALAGGQDTQYF. In DNA form, the CDR3 reads TGTGCCAGTAGTATAGCCCTAGCGGGGGGGCAAGATACGCAGTATTTT.

The V and J genes are TRBV7-9 and TRBJ2-2, with 9 positions matching TRBD1. This CDR3 has 15 amino acids. V lost 5 bases and J lost 2; bases outside the gene matches: 3. Germline loops: CDR1 SEHNR, CDR2 FQNEAQ (reference sequence). The CDR3 loop reads CASSPGQGNTGELFF. CDR3 nucleotides: TGTGCCAGCAGCCCGGGACAGGGAAACACCGGGGAGCTGTTTTTT.

CDR3 bases: TGTGCCAGCAGTTTATCTAAAGTCACAGGGGGCTTGTACGAGCAGTACTTC. Protein: CASSLSKVTGGLYEQYF. The gene calls are TRBV27 and TRBJ2-7; TRBD1 agrees at 9 bases. Germline CDR1 MNHEY, CDR2 SMNVEV (reference sequence). Trimming took 0 bases from V and 4 from J; bases not matched to a gene: 10. The CDR3 totals 17 residues.

This clone was detected a few times. The chain carries TRBV2 and TRBJ1-2; possible D gene TRBD1, 5 bases. V lost 9 bases to trimming and J lost 1 base, with 9 bases between them. The CDR3 extends over 12 amino acids. Germline CDR1 is SNHLY and CDR2 is FYNNEI. CDR3 protein: CASRGDNYGYTF. CDR3 nucleotide sequence: TGTGCCAGTCGGGGGGATAACTATGGCTACACCTTC.

The genes are TRBV11-2 and TRBJ1-1; 8 bases fit TRBD1. Germline CDR1 and CDR2: SGHAT and FQNNGV. The CDR3 runs to 17 residues. The trim removed 1 base at V and 1 base at J, leaving 8 bases unmatched. CDR3 sequence reads: CASSLGGTGLRNTEAFF. In DNA, the CDR3 is TGTGCCAGCAGCTTAGGAGGGACAGGATTGAGGAACACTGAAGCTTTCTTT.

This clone was observed once. Other DNA sequences within the sample encode an identical CDR3. The chain recombines TRBV5-1 with TRBJ1-1; no clear D. V lost 0 bases and J 1 base, leaving 4 bases between the germline ends. In germline, CDR1 is SGHRS, CDR2 YFSETQ. The CDR3 sequence is 13 residues long. The DNA of the CDR3 is TGCGCCAGCAGCTTGGTGGCGAACACTGAAGCTTTCTTT. Translating it yields CASSLVANTEAFF.

The genes are TRBV18 and TRBJ2-1; TRBD2 is a possible D gene (5 bases). The CDR3 is 15 residues long. V lost 0 bases to trimming and J lost 8 bases, with 14 bases between them. CDR1 and CDR2 (germline): KGHSH, LQKENI. The CDR3 DNA reads TGTGCCAGCTCACCACCGGCGGGTGGGTTTGATGAGCAGTTCTTC. Translated, it gives CASSPPAGGFDEQFF.

Turning to this clone: One junction end disagrees with the germline gene, perhaps due to a read error. Here the CDR3 reads CASSHLTSGGPTF. The CDR3 DNA sequence: TGTGCCAGCAGCCACCTGACTAGCGGGGGACCAACTTTC. The genes are TRBV3-1 (or the pseudogene TRBV3-2) and TRBJ2-4, with 12 bases fitting TRBD2. Looked up from germline, CDR1 is LGHDT and CDR2 is YNNKEL (reference sequence). The CDR3 runs to 13 residues.

The CDR3 sequence: CASIPLGVNTEAFF. The DNA of the CDR3 is TGTGCCAGCATCCCGTTGGGAGTGAACACTGAAGCTTTCTTT. The chain employs TRBV7-9 and TRBJ1-1; no firm D call. V was shortened by 7 bases and J by 0 bases, with 12 bases between the two germline ends. The germline CDR1 and CDR2 sequences are SEHNR and FQNEAQ (reference sequence). The CDR3 has 14 residues.

The V gene is TRBV7-3, the J gene TRBJ1-1, with D possibly being TRBD1 (5 bases). The CDR3 is made up of 15 amino acids. V lost 2 bases to trimming and J lost 4 bases, with 14 bases between them. Germline assignment: CDR1 SGHTA and CDR2 FQGTGA. CDR3 in DNA: TGTGCCAGCAGCTTACTATCAGGAGGGGCCACTGAAGCTTTCTTT. This gives the protein CASSLLSGGATEAFF.

V gene TRBV28 combines with J gene TRBJ2-1; 9 nucleotides align to TRBD2. Trimming at V came to 4 bases and at J to 1 base, leaving 5 bases not matched to a gene. Germline loops: CDR1 MDHEN, CDR2 SYDVKM. The CDR3 covers 16 residues. The CDR3 region is CASSSSAGGSYNEQFF. The CDR3 coding sequence is TGTGCCAGCAGTTCATCAGCGGGGGGATCCTACAATGAGCAGTTCTTC.

This chain connects TRBV2 to TRBJ1-1; 10 bases are shared with TRBD1. The germline V gene has CDR1 SNHLY and CDR2 FYNNEI. This CDR3 region has 14 residues. The trim removed 6 bases at V and 6 bases at J, leaving 7 bases unmatched. The DNA for the CDR3 is TGTGCCAGCAGGAGGGACAGGGGCGAGGCTGAAGCTTTCTTT. Protein sequence: CASRRDRGEAEAFF.

The chain combines TRBV6-6 with TRBJ2-6; 7 nucleotides align to TRBD1. Germline CDR1 reads MNHNY; CDR2 reads SVGAGI (reference sequence). Losses at the gene ends were 6 bases for V and 7 bases for J; bases not matched to a gene: 9. This CDR3 is built from 15 residues. CDR3 sequence: CASSPRTGPANVLTF. CDR3 in DNA: TGTGCCAGCAGCCCGCGGACAGGTCCAGCCAACGTCCTGACTTTC.

The chain links TRBV5-1 to TRBJ2-2, with TRBD2 matching over 14 bases. V was pared by 4 bases and J by 3 bases, with 2 bases of the junction left unmatched. The CDR3 contains 16 residues. The germline V gene has CDR1 SGHRS and CDR2 YFSETQ. This chain's CDR3 is CASSRTSGGYTGELFF. In DNA, the CDR3 is TGCGCCAGCAGCAGGACTAGCGGGGGGTACACCGGGGAGCTGTTTTTT.

The gene calls are TRBV2 and TRBJ1-1; possible D gene TRBD1, 5 bases. CDR1 is SNHLY and CDR2 is FYNNEI in the germline V gene. CDR3 size: 15 residues. V lost 5 bases to trimming and J lost 3 bases, with 16 bases between them. The CDR3 DNA sequence: TGTGCCAGCAGTACCCGCCTAGGGGCGGACACTGAAGCTTTCTTT. Amino acids: CASSTRLGADTEAFF.

The chain has TRBV19 and TRBJ1-1; TRBD1 is a possible D gene (5 bases). Germline V gives CDR1 LNHDA, CDR2 SQIVND (reference sequence). The CDR3 contains 14 residues. With 5 bases removed from V and 4 bases from J, the gap between germline ends came to 14 bases. The CDR3 region has the DNA TGTGCCAGTAGTGACACCGTAGGGGTCACTGAAGCTTTCTTT. Translated, it gives CASSDTVGVTEAFF. The full variable domain, with the rest looked up from reference TRBV19 and TRBJ1-1, is DGGITQSPKYLFRKEGQNVTLSCEQNLNHDAMYWYRQDPGQGLRLIYYSQIVNDFQKGDIAEGYSVSREKKESFPLTVTSAQKNPTAFYLCASSDTVGVTEAFFGQGTRLTVV.